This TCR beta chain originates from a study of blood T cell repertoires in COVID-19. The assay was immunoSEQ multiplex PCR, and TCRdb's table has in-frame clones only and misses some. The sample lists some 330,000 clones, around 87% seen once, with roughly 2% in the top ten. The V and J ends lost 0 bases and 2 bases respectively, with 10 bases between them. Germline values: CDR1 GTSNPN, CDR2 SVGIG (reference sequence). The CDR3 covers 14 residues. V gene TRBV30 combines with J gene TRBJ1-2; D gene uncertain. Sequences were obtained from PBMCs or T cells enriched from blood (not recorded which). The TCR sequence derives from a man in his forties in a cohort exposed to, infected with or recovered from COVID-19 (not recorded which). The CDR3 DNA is TGTGCCTGGAGTGTACTACGAGGGAACTATGGCTACACCTTC. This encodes CAWSVLRGNYGYTF.